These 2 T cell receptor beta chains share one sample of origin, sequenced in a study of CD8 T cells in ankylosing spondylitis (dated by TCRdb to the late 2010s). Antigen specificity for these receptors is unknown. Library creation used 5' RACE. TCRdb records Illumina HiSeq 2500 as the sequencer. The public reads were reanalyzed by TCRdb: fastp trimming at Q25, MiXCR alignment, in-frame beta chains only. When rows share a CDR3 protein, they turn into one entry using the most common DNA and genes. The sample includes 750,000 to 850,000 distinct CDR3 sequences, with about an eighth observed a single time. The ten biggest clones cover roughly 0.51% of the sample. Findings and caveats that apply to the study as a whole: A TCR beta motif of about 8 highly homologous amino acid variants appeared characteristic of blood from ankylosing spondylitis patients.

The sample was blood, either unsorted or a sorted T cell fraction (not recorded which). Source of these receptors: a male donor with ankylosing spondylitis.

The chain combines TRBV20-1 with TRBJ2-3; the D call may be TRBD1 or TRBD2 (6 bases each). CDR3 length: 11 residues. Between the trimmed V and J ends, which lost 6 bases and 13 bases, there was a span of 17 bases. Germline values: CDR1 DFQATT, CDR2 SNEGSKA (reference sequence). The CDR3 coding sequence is TGCAGTGCCCGAGGGGGGACCCCGGAGTATTTT. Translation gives CSARGGTPEYF.

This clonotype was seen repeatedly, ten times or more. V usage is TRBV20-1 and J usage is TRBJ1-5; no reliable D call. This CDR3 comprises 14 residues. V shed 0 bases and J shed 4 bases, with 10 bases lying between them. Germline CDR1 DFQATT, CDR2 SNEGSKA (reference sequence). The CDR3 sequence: CSARDPGKNQPQHF. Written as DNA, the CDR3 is TGCAGTGCTAGAGATCCGGGGAAGAATCAGCCCCAGCATTTT.